The following is a TCR beta chain sequence with its context. The sample comes from a study of T cell changes during pregnancy in multiple sclerosis. CDR3 length equals 15 residues. Germline V lookup: CDR1 LNHDA, CDR2 SQIVND (reference sequence). Trimming took 1 base from V and 5 from J; bases not matched to a gene: 4. Method: immunoSEQ multiplex PCR; TCRdb's copy keeps in-frame clones and lacks some. In the table there are around 74,000 clones, roughly nine tenths of which are singletons. This specimen consisted of peripheral blood, obtained before pregnancy. The sequence derives from a female donor with multiple sclerosis, enrolled in a pregnancy study. This chain links TRBV19 with TRBJ2-1; 8 nucleotides line up with TRBD2. This chain's CDR3 is CASSIGAAGDNEQFF. Here the CDR3 DNA reads TGTGCCAGTAGTATAGGGGCAGCGGGGGACAATGAGCAGTTCTTC.